The 15 T cell receptor beta chains reported below all come from one sample, sequenced in a study of cytomegalovirus exposure and HLA in healthy donors. The PCR employed 60 Vbeta primers together with 13 Jbeta primers. TCRdb keeps only in-frame clones here, not all; method: immunoSEQ multiplex PCR. The sample has approximately 150,000 clones, about 88% seen once. Material for sequencing was PBMCs. These receptors were taken from a man aged 25 to 45 in good health and CMV-seropositive.

The rearrangement joins TRBV7-9 to TRBJ2-5; tentative D call: TRBD2 (7 bases). The germline V gene has CDR1 SEHNR and CDR2 FQNEAQ (reference sequence). There are 14 residues in the CDR3. Trimming removed 3 bases from V and 5 bases from J, with 13 bases in between. This CDR3 reads CASSLGGAWETQYF. CDR3 DNA: TGTGCCAGCAGCTTGGGGGGGGCTTGGGAGACCCAGTACTTC. Complete variable domain (other parts from reference TRBV7-9 and TRBJ2-5): DTGVSQNPRHKITKRGQNVTFRCDPISEHNRLYWYRQTLGQGPEFLTYFQNEAQLEKSRLLSDRFSAERPKGSFSTLEIQRTEQGDSAMYLCASSLGGAWETQYFGPGTRLLVL.

This chain uses TRBV6-6 with TRBJ2-4; 7 bases are a match to TRBD2. The V and J ends lost 6 bases and 3 bases, in that order; junction bases with no gene match: 8. The CDR3 is 15 residues long. Germline lookup yields CDR1 MNHNY and CDR2 SVGAGI (reference sequence). CDR3 nucleotides: TGTGCCAGCAGAATGGGAGGGTCGGGCAAAAACATTCAGTACTTC. Protein sequence: CASRMGGSGKNIQYF.

This chain connects TRBV4-2 to TRBJ2-1; D gene unclear. The germline V gene encodes CDR1 LGHNA and CDR2 YNFKEQ. V was pared by 2 bases and J by 8 bases, with 13 bases between. This CDR3 has 14 amino acids. In DNA form, the CDR3 reads TGTGCCAGCAGCCAAAGACTCCCGGCGGATGAGCAGTTCTTC. Amino acid sequence: CASSQRLPADEQFF.

The table lists this clone with a few counts. V usage is TRBV5-4 and J usage is TRBJ1-1, with D possibly TRBD1 on 6 matching bases. The CDR3 is 16 amino acids. The V end lost 0 bases, the J end lost 2 bases, and 14 bases lay between the germline ends. Germline CDR1 is SGHNT and CDR2 is YYREEE (reference sequence). This CDR3 is CASSLGAGVKNTEAFF. CDR3 nucleotides: TGTGCCAGCAGCTTGGGGGCAGGGGTTAAAAACACTGAAGCTTTCTTT.

This chain links TRBV4-1 with TRBJ2-3; TRBD2 agrees at 11 bases. This CDR3 comprises 17 residues. Trimming took 2 bases from V and 3 from J; bases not matched to a gene: 7. The germline gives CDR1 MGHRA, CDR2 YSYEKL. The CDR3 protein is CASSQTFVAGGTDTQYF. Here the CDR3 DNA reads TGCGCCAGCAGCCAAACGTTTGTAGCGGGGGGGACAGATACGCAGTATTTT.

The chain joins TRBV29-1 to TRBJ1-1; TRBD1 agrees at 11 bases. The J segment lost 3 bases and the V segment lost 8 bases, leaving 11 bases of the junction unmatched. CDR1 SQVTM and CDR2 ANQGSEA come from the germline V gene. This CDR3 region has 15 residues. Here the CDR3 reads CSPGGPGQGDTEAFF. The CDR3 nucleotides read TGCAGCCCCGGCGGGCCGGGACAGGGGGACACTGAAGCTTTCTTT.

The rearrangement uses TRBV30 and TRBJ1-1; 10 positions match TRBD1. The CDR3 spans 17 residues. Germline CDR1 and CDR2: GTSNPN and SVGIG (reference sequence). V shed 3 bases and J 4 bases; nucleotides not matched to a gene: 14. As DNA, the CDR3 is TGTGCCTGGAGGCGTGGGGACAGGGGTAGGTTGGGCACTGAAGCTTTCTTT. It yields the protein CAWRRGDRGRLGTEAFF. Full variable domain (remainder filled in from reference TRBV30 and TRBJ1-1): SQTIHQWPATLVQPVGSPLSLECTVEGTSNPNLYWYRQAAGRGLQLLFYSVGIGQISSEVPQNLSASRPQDRQFILSSKKLLLSDSGFYLCAWRRGDRGRLGTEAFFGQGTRLTVV.

The chain links TRBV6-5 to TRBJ2-6; D remains unclear. V dropped 2 bases and J dropped 0 bases, with 5 bases sitting between them. The CDR3 runs 15 residues. Germline CDR1 MNHEY, CDR2 SVGAGI. The CDR3 region has the DNA TGTGCCAGCAGTTACGTCCGCTCTGGGGCCAACGTCCTGACTTTC. Encoded protein: CASSYVRSGANVLTF.

V gene TRBV4-1 combines with J gene TRBJ2-7, with D possibly being TRBD2 (5 bases). Germline values: CDR1 MGHRA, CDR2 YSYEKL. The V end was cut by 0 bases, the J end by 12 bases, with 21 bases between. The CDR3 sequence is 15 residues long. Here the CDR3 reads CASSQDWASRTEVYV. The CDR3 DNA reads TGCGCCAGCAGCCAAGATTGGGCTAGCCGGACTGAGGTGTACGTC.

V is TRBV10-2 and J is TRBJ2-1; tentatively, D is TRBD2 (5 bases). There are 14 residues in the CDR3. CDR1 is WSHSY, CDR2 SAAADI, per germline. Trimming cost V 6 bases and J 5 bases, with 14 bases left between them. The CDR3 DNA sequence: TGCGCCAGCAGAGAGGGCAGGTTGGACAATGAGCAGTTCTTC. Translating it yields CASREGRLDNEQFF.

The chain uses TRBV19 and TRBJ1-2; TRBD1 matches at 7 bases. V was clipped by 6 bases and J by 4 bases; unmatched bases: 11. Germline V gives CDR1 LNHDA, CDR2 SQIVND (reference sequence). There are 15 residues in the CDR3. CDR3 sequence: CASRTRAGGRYGYTF. CDR3 nucleotide sequence: TGTGCCAGTAGGACTCGGGCAGGGGGACGCTATGGCTACACCTTC.

The chain joins TRBV5-4 to TRBJ2-4, with 8 bases lining up with TRBD1. V lost 1 base, J lost 3 bases, and 9 bases stayed unmatched. CDR3 length: 17 amino acids. CDR1 SGHNT and CDR2 YYREEE come from the germline V gene (reference sequence). CDR3 sequence reads: CASSLKGQGAVKNIQYF. The CDR3 nucleotides read TGTGCCAGCAGCTTGAAAGGACAGGGAGCGGTCAAAAACATTCAGTACTTC.

V usage is TRBV7-2 and J usage is TRBJ1-1, with D possibly being TRBD1 (5 bases). The CDR3 sequence is 12 residues long. V was clipped by 5 bases and J by 11 bases, with 15 bases between them. The V gene's germline CDR1 is SGHTA and CDR2 FQGNSA. DNA for the CDR3: TGTGCCAGCAGCGTGCTCAGGGAAGGGGCTTTCTTT. As protein: CASSVLREGAFF.

The J gene is TRBJ2-1, the V gene TRBV7-2; maybe TRBD2 (6 bases). The CDR3 has 15 amino acids. Germline CDR1 SGHTA, CDR2 FQGNSA. V lost 3 bases to trimming and J lost 7 bases, with 16 bases between them. CDR3 sequence (DNA): TGTGCCAGCAGCTTTTCCCCGACCCTAGCGAATGAGCAGTTCTTC. It codes for CASSFSPTLANEQFF.

The CDR3 region has the DNA TGTGCCAGCAGCTCAACAGGGTATGACACTGAAGCTTTCTTT. Encoded protein: CASSSTGYDTEAFF. The gene calls are TRBV2 and TRBJ1-1, with D possibly being TRBD1 (6 bases). The CDR3 extends over 14 amino acids. Germline V gene lookup returns CDR1 SNHLY and CDR2 FYNNEI. Trimming stripped 6 bases from V and 3 bases from J, with 14 bases between.